Detailed here is one T cell receptor beta chain. The method was immunoSEQ multiplex PCR; TCRdb's version includes in-frame clones alone and lacks a portion of them. In the table there are roughly 300,000 clones, around 90% of which are singletons. The germline V gene has CDR1 SGHNT and CDR2 YYREEE (reference sequence). Trimming took 3 bases from V and 5 from J; bases not matched to a gene: 5. There are 14 residues in the CDR3. The data were taken from a study of blood T cell repertoires in COVID-19. At the level of the study: In each case, the material was cDNA or gDNA derived from T cells, B-cell-depleted T cells, or PBMCs.

This sequence originates from a woman aged 25 to 39 with COVID-19, enrolled during active disease. The sample consisted of peripheral blood. J is TRBJ2-7 and V is TRBV5-4, with 10 positions matching TRBD2. CDR3: CASSSLAGGHEQYF. For the CDR3, the DNA is TGTGCCAGCAGCTCTTTAGCGGGAGGCCACGAGCAGTACTTC.